The 24 T cell receptor beta chains in this list originate from one sample, sequenced in a study of T-cell memory formation after mild COVID-19. MiXCR, applied by TCRdb to the 5' RACE reads, yields one record per CDR3 protein. The table has about 470,000 distinct CDR3 sequences, roughly 18% seen once. Sequenced sample: PBMCs or a T cell subset sorted from them (not recorded which). These TCRs come from an adult woman who had mild COVID-19 (a few samples of this study predate the infection). Cell type and time point are not known.

This chain joins TRBV7-8 and TRBJ2-1, with 7 bases matching TRBD1. Germline V gene data show CDR1 as SGHVS and CDR2 as FQNEAQ. With V trimmed by 3 bases and J by 5 bases, 4 bases remained unmatched. The CDR3 loop spans 14 amino acids. CDR3 protein: CASSFHGTDNEQFF. In nucleotides, the CDR3 is TGTGCCAGCAGCTTCCACGGGACAGACAATGAGCAGTTCTTC.

V is TRBV29-1 and J is TRBJ2-3; 11 bases are a match to TRBD2. CDR1 SQVTM and CDR2 ANQGSEA come from the germline V gene. V lost 5 bases and J lost 6; bases outside the gene matches: 10. The CDR3 covers 15 residues. CDR3 bases: TGCAGCGTTATGGCTAGCGGGAGGTGGTCGGATACGCAGTATTTT. Translated: CSVMASGRWSDTQYF.

This chain joins TRBV27 and TRBJ2-7, with no clear D. Trimming took off 6 bases at V and 4 bases at J, with 13 bases between the two ends. Germline CDR1 is MNHEY and CDR2 is SMNVEV (reference sequence). The CDR3 length is 13 residues. CDR3 sequence (DNA): TGTGCCAGCAGCCCCCACGGTTCGTACGAGCAGTACTTC. Amino acids: CASSPHGSYEQYF.

There are many counts of this clonotype. This chain connects TRBV24-1 to TRBJ2-1; TRBD2 might be the D (5 bases). The ends were cut back, 9 bases at V and 3 bases at J, with 11 bases in the middle. Germline V CDR1 and CDR2: KGHDR, SFDVKD. The CDR3 has 13 residues. In DNA, the CDR3 is TGTGCCACCGGGAGTAGCGACTACAATGAGCAGTTCTTC. As protein: CATGSSDYNEQFF.

The chain's CDR3 is CATSDSLGRDTGELFF. CDR3 DNA: TGTGCCACCAGTGACTCCCTTGGGAGGGACACCGGGGAGCTGTTTTTT. V is TRBV24-1 and J is TRBJ2-2, with 7 positions matching TRBD2. The CDR3 runs to 16 residues. In germline, CDR1 is KGHDR, CDR2 SFDVKD. The V segment lost 4 bases and the J segment 3 bases; nucleotides outside the gene matches: 7.

At least ten counts were recorded for this clonotype. This chain connects TRBV12-3 or TRBV12-4 to TRBJ1-5, with D possibly being TRBD1 (5 bases). CDR3 length equals 12 residues. The germline V and J ends were trimmed by 7 bases and 4 bases, with 8 bases remaining between them. As DNA, the CDR3 is TGTGCCAGCACTAACAGGAATCAGCCCCAGCATTTT. Residues: CASTNRNQPQHF.

The table lists this clonotype with a few counts. The chain has TRBV20-1 and TRBJ2-7; D remains ambiguous. In germline, CDR1 is DFQATT, CDR2 SNEGSKA (reference sequence). The V end lost 1 base, the J end lost 5 bases, and 12 bases lay between the germline ends. The CDR3 sequence is 13 residues long. CDR3 bases: TGCAGTGCTAGAGTTCCGGGCATGGACGAGCAGTACTTC. It translates to CSARVPGMDEQYF.

This clonotype appeared a few times. This chain links TRBV19 with TRBJ2-2; D unresolved. V lost 7 bases to trimming and J lost 6 bases, with 9 bases between them. Germline V CDR1 and CDR2: LNHDA, SQIVND (reference sequence). The CDR3 is 12 amino acids. As DNA, the CDR3 is TGTGCCAGTACCACCCGGGCCGGGGAGCTGTTTTTT. It encodes CASTTRAGELFF.

This chain links TRBV7-2 with TRBJ2-5; 10 nucleotides align to TRBD2. CDR1 is SGHTA, CDR2 FQGNSA, per germline. CDR3 length: 16 amino acids. J gave up 7 bases and V 1 base, and 9 bases lay outside the gene matches. The CDR3 sequence is CASSLGTSGSFGTQYF. The CDR3, as DNA: TGTGCCAGCAGCTTAGGGACTAGCGGTTCCTTTGGGACCCAGTACTTC.

The rearrangement uses TRBV5-1 and TRBJ2-7, with 9 positions matching TRBD2. CDR1 and CDR2 (germline): SGHRS, YFSETQ. The ends lost 1 base at V and 5 bases at J; junction bases unmatched: 16. The CDR3 runs 18 residues. The CDR3 nucleotides read TGCGCCAGCAGCTTGATGTTGGCCGAGGGACTAGCAGGGGACGAGCAGTACTTC. Its translation is CASSLMLAEGLAGDEQYF.

The chain recombines TRBV9 with TRBJ2-3; perhaps TRBD2 as D (5 bases). Germline CDR1 is SGDLS and CDR2 is YYNGEE. The CDR3 has 16 amino acids. V was trimmed by 3 bases and J by 0 bases, leaving 14 bases between them. CDR3 protein: CASSARARPSTDTQYF. The CDR3 DNA is TGTGCCAGCAGCGCGCGGGCGCGGCCTAGCACAGATACGCAGTATTTT.

A few counts support this clonotype. The J gene is TRBJ2-7, the V gene TRBV7-3; D may be TRBD1 (5 bases). The V end was cut by 1 base, the J end by 2 bases, with 15 bases between. CDR1 is SGHTA, CDR2 FQGTGA, per germline. The CDR3 sequence is 16 residues long. The CDR3 DNA sequence: TGTGCCAGCAGCTTAAGGCTGGGGCCAAATCCCTACGAGCAGTACTTC. Its protein product is CASSLRLGPNPYEQYF.

In its sample, this clonotype was seen a few times. The chain recombines TRBV5-1 with TRBJ2-5; 8 bases agree with TRBD1. This CDR3 comprises 15 residues. Germline trimming cut 2 bases from V and 5 bases from J; bases unmatched to any gene: 8. In germline, CDR1 is SGHRS, CDR2 YFSETQ. CDR3 nucleotides: TGCGCCAGCAGCTTCTTGACAGGGGTCCAGGAGACCCAGTACTTC. Residues: CASSFLTGVQETQYF.

This clonotype appeared many times. Relative to the germline gene, one junction end is altered; a read error may explain this. The chain is built from TRBV5-1 and TRBJ1-5; D unclear. Germline CDR1 and CDR2: SGHRS and YFSETQ. The CDR3 extends over 13 amino acids. The CDR3 region is CASSLVGNQPQHF. CDR3 coding DNA: TGTGCCAGCAGCTTAGTAGGGAATCAGCCCCAGCATTTT.

The J gene is TRBJ2-3, the V gene TRBV7-3; TRBD2 matches 9 bases. Germline V lookup: CDR1 SGHTA, CDR2 FQGTGA. The CDR3 sequence is 15 residues long. Trimming removed 4 bases from V and 1 base from J; junction bases left unmatched: 3. CDR3 coding DNA: TGTGCCAGCAGCTCCCTAGCGGGACGCACAGATACGCAGTATTTT. It yields the protein CASSSLAGRTDTQYF.

The chain links TRBV19 to TRBJ2-3, with 15 nucleotides matching TRBD2. The CDR3 extends over 16 amino acids. Germline CDR1 is LNHDA and CDR2 is SQIVND (reference sequence). Trimming removed 7 bases from V and 3 bases from J; junction bases left unmatched: 5. CDR3 nucleotides: TGTGCCAGTAACCCGGGACTAGCGGGAGGTACAGATACGCAGTATTTT. Its protein product is CASNPGLAGGTDTQYF.

The gene calls are TRBV7-3 and TRBJ2-1, with TRBD2 matching 8 bases. Losses at the gene ends were 5 bases for V and 4 bases for J; bases not matched to a gene: 10. CDR1 and CDR2 (germline): SGHTA, FQGTGA. This CDR3 has 16 residues. Here the CDR3 DNA reads TGTGCCAGCAGCCCCCGGGAGGGGGGCGCATACAATGAGCAGTTCTTC. Translating gives CASSPREGGAYNEQFF.

This clonotype came up a few times. This chain links TRBV7-9 with TRBJ1-1; D may be TRBD1 (6 bases). The length of the CDR3 is 12 residues. The germline V and J ends were trimmed by 8 bases and 6 bases, with 13 bases remaining between them. The germline gives CDR1 SEHNR, CDR2 FQNEAQ (reference sequence). In DNA form, the CDR3 reads TGTGCCAGCTCCGGACAGTCTCCTGAAGCTTTCTTT. As protein: CASSGQSPEAFF.

This sequence joins TRBV12-3 or TRBV12-4 and TRBJ1-5, with TRBD1 matching over 8 bases. Trimming cost V 3 bases and J 3 bases; bases outside gene matches: 1. CDR3 length: 14 amino acids. DNA of the CDR3: TGTGCCAGCAGTTTTCAGGGGGCCAATCAGCCCCAGCATTTT. Protein: CASSFQGANQPQHF.

The chain links TRBV5-1 to TRBJ2-3, with a tentative D call TRBD1 (5 bases). CDR1 and CDR2 from the germline V gene are SGHRS and YFSETQ. Trimming shortened V by 5 bases and J by 3 bases, and 13 bases separated the two germline ends. The CDR3 totals 14 residues. As DNA, the CDR3 is TGCGCCAGCAGGGACACCGGCAGTACAGATACGCAGTATTTT. Amino acid sequence: CASRDTGSTDTQYF.

Only a few counts were recorded for this clonotype. The V and J genes are TRBV4-3 and TRBJ2-1; 9 bases are a match to TRBD2. Germline V CDR1 and CDR2: LGHNA, YSLEER. V gave up 0 bases and J gave up 3 bases; unmatched junction bases: 6. The CDR3 totals 17 residues. CDR3 protein: CASSQDMAGGYYNEQFF. CDR3 nucleotide sequence: TGCGCCAGCAGCCAAGATATGGCGGGAGGGTACTACAATGAGCAGTTCTTC.

The chain joins TRBV7-2 to TRBJ1-1; 7 bases align to TRBD1. This CDR3 is built from 15 residues. Germline values: CDR1 SGHTA, CDR2 FQGNSA. The V gene end was trimmed by 5 bases and the J gene end by 1 base; junction bases not matched to a gene: 7. In DNA, the CDR3 is TGTGCCAGCAGCCCGAACCGGGACAGGAACACTGAAGCTTTCTTT. This gives the protein CASSPNRDRNTEAFF.

This clonotype has only a few counts. The chain recombines TRBV30 with TRBJ2-7; D is perhaps TRBD2 (6 bases). Trimming left V 4 bases short and J 2 bases short, with 15 bases between. CDR1 is GTSNPN and CDR2 is SVGIG in the germline V gene (reference sequence). The CDR3 length is 14 residues. The CDR3 sequence is CAWMRASGAYEQYF. CDR3 in DNA: TGTGCCTGGATGAGGGCTTCGGGGGCCTACGAGCAGTACTTC.

V is TRBV7-2 and J is TRBJ2-3, with D perhaps matching TRBD2 (5 bases). CDR1 is SGHTA and CDR2 is FQGNSA in the germline V gene. The V and J ends lost 8 bases and 2 bases respectively, with 14 bases between them. The CDR3 consists of 14 residues. This chain's CDR3 is CASANGLNTDTQYF. The CDR3, as DNA: TGTGCCAGCGCCAATGGACTGAACACAGATACGCAGTATTTT.